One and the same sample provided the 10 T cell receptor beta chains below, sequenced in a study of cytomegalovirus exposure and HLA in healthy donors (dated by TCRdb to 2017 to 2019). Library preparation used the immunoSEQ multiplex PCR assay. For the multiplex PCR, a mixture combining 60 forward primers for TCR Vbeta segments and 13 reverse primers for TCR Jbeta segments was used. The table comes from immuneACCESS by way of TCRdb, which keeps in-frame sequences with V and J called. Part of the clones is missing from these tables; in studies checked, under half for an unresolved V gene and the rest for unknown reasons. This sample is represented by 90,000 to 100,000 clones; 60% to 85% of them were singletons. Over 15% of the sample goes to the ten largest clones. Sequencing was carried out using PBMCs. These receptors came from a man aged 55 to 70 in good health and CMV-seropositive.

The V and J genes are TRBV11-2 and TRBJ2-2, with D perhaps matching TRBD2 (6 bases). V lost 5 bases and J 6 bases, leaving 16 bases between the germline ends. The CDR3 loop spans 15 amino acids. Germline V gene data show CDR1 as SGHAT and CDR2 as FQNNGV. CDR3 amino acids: CASSPPGVVPGELFF. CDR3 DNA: TGTGCCAGCAGCCCCCCGGGGGTTGTTCCCGGGGAGCTGTTTTTT.

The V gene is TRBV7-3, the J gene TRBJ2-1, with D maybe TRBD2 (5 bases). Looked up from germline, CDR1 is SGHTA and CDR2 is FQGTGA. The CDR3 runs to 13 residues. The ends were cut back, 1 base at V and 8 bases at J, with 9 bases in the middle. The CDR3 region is CASSLSGLHEQFF. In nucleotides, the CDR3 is TGTGCCAGCAGCTTAAGCGGGCTCCATGAGCAGTTCTTC.

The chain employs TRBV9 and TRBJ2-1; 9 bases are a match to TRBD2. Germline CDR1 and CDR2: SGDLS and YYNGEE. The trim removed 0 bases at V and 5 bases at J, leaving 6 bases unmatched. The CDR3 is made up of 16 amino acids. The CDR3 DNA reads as TGTGCCAGCAGCGTAGGTGGCGGGGGGGCCCACAATGAGCAGTTCTTC. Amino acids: CASSVGGGGAHNEQFF.

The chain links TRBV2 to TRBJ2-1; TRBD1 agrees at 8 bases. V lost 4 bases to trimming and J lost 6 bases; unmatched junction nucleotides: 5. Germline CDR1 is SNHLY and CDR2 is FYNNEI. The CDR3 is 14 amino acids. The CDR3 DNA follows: TGTGCCAGCAGTGGTCGGACAGGGATCAATGAGCAGTTCTTC. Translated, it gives CASSGRTGINEQFF.

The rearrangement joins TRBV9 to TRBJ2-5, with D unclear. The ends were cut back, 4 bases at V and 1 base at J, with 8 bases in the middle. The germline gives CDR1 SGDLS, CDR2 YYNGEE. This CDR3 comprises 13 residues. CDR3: CASSPPRQETQYF. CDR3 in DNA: TGTGCCAGCAGCCCCCCTCGCCAAGAGACCCAGTACTTC.

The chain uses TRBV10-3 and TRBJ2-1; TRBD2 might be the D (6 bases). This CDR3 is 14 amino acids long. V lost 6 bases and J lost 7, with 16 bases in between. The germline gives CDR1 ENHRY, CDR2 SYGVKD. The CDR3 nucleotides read TGTGCCATCAGCAGGGACTTCTCTAAAAATGAGCAGTTCTTC. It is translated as CAISRDFSKNEQFF.

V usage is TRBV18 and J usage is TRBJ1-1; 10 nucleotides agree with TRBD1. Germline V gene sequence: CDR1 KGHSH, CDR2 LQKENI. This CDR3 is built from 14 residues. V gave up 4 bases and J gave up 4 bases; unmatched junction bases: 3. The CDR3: CASSRQGASTEAFF. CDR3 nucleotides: TGTGCCAGCTCACGACAGGGGGCCAGCACTGAAGCTTTCTTT.

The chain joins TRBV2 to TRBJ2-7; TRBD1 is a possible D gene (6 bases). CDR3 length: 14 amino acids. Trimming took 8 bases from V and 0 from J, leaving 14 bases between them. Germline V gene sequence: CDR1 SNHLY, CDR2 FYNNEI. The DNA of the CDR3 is TGTGCCAGCCATTTGGACAGAAGCTCCTACGAGCAGTACTTC. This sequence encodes CASHLDRSSYEQYF.

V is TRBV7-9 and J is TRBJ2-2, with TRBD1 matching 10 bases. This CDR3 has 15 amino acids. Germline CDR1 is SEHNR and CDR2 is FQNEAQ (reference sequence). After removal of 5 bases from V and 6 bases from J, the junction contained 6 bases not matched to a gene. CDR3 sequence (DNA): TGTGCCAGCAGCCCGGGACAGGGGCCCCCCGGGGAGCTGTTTTTT. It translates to CASSPGQGPPGELFF.

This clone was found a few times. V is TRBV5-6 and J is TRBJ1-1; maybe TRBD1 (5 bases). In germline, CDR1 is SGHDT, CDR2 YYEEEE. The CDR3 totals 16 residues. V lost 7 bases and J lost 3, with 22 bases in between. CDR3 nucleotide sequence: TGTGCCAGCGGATTAATGTTTCTACCAGGGTACACTGAAGCTTTCTTT. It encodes CASGLMFLPGYTEAFF.